These 25 T cell receptor beta chains were all obtained from the same sample, sequenced in a study of blood T cell repertoires in COVID-19. The method was immunoSEQ multiplex PCR; TCRdb's version includes in-frame clones alone and lacks a portion of them. The sample has just over 20,000 clones, about 85% seen once. The source material was peripheral blood. Every receptor here comes from a human donor in a cohort sampled during active COVID-19.

This clone has more than one count but fewer than ten. J is TRBJ2-2 and V is TRBV5-1, with 9 nucleotides matching TRBD2. J gave up 5 bases and V 3 bases, and 5 bases lay outside the gene matches. The CDR3 is 15 residues long. CDR1 is SGHRS and CDR2 is YFSETQ in the germline V gene. The CDR3 region is CASSSTSGSTGELFF. The CDR3, as DNA: TGCGCCAGCAGCTCAACTAGCGGGTCGACCGGGGAGCTGTTTTTT.

The chain carries TRBV27 and TRBJ1-1, with TRBD1 identical over 7 bases. V gave up 6 bases and J gave up 4 bases; unmatched junction bases: 8. The CDR3 sequence is 14 residues long. CDR1 is MNHEY, CDR2 SMNVEV, per germline (reference sequence). CDR3 nucleotide sequence: TGTGCCAGCAGCAAGATGGACAGGTCCACTGAAGCTTTCTTT. Protein: CASSKMDRSTEAFF.

This sequence joins TRBV28 and TRBJ2-7; perhaps TRBD2 as D (7 bases). The CDR3 has 16 residues. Between the trimmed V and J ends, which lost 7 bases and 2 bases, there was a span of 21 bases. Germline V gives CDR1 MDHEN, CDR2 SYDVKM. As DNA, the CDR3 is TGTGCCAGCATCCCCGGGGGGCAGGGCTACACCTACGAGCAGTACTTC. Translated, it gives CASIPGGQGYTYEQYF.

The genes are TRBV3-1 (or the pseudogene TRBV3-2) and TRBJ2-3; no definite D call. The CDR3 is 12 residues long. Germline CDR1 and CDR2: LGHDT and YNNKEL (reference sequence). The V end lost 4 bases, the J end lost 4 bases, and 6 bases lay between the germline ends. CDR3: CASSRASDTQYF. For the CDR3, the DNA is TGTGCCAGCAGCCGCGCATCAGATACGCAGTATTTT.

The rearrangement uses TRBV7-3 and TRBJ2-3, with TRBD1 as a possible D gene (6 bases). Between the trimmed V and J ends, which lost 3 bases and 2 bases, there was a span of 15 bases. The CDR3 has 16 residues. Germline CDR1 and CDR2: SGHTA and FQGTGA. CDR3 loop: CASSLLGNRVTDTQYF. The CDR3 nucleotides are TGTGCCAGCAGCTTGCTCGGAAACAGGGTCACAGATACGCAGTATTTT.

The chain has TRBV12-3 or TRBV12-4 and TRBJ1-1; a weak D match, TRBD1 (6 bases). The V end was cut by 4 bases, the J end by 11 bases, with 14 bases between. CDR3 size: 12 residues. CDR3 sequence reads: CASSWATGDAFF. The CDR3 region has the DNA TGTGCCAGCAGTTGGGCGACAGGTGACGCTTTCTTT.

V is TRBV24-1 and J is TRBJ2-1; 12 bases fit TRBD2. The ends lost 8 bases at V and 9 bases at J; junction bases unmatched: 1. This CDR3 has 12 residues. The germline V gene has CDR1 KGHDR and CDR2 SFDVKD. The CDR3 DNA is TGTGCCACCAAGACTAGCGGGAGTGAGCAGTTCTTC. Its translation is CATKTSGSEQFF.

Notes on this clone: One junction end disagrees with the germline gene, perhaps due to a read error. The J gene is TRBJ1-1, the V gene TRBV7-9, with 8 positions matching TRBD1. The CDR3 length is 14 residues. Germline loops: CDR1 SEHNR, CDR2 FQNEAQ (reference sequence). In DNA form, the CDR3 reads TGTACCAGCAGCGTGGGACAGGAGAACACTGAAGCTTTCTTT. Residues: CTSSVGQENTEAFF.

V gene TRBV29-1 combines with J gene TRBJ1-1, with D uncertain. The germline CDR1 and CDR2 sequences are SQVTM and ANQGSEA. The CDR3 is 13 amino acids. Trimming shortened V by 7 bases and J by 6 bases, and 18 bases separated the two germline ends. The CDR3 is CSGLTNFRAEAFF. The CDR3 DNA is TGCAGCGGCCTTACAAATTTTCGGGCTGAAGCTTTCTTT.

The rearrangement joins TRBV27 to TRBJ2-7; 9 bases map to TRBD1. The trim removed 8 bases at V and 2 bases at J, leaving 7 bases unmatched. The CDR3 is 14 amino acids. Germline-derived CDR1 and CDR2 are MNHEY and SMNVEV (reference sequence). CDR3 in amino acids: CASGRDRVPYEQYF. The DNA for the CDR3 is TGTGCCAGCGGCCGGGACAGGGTTCCCTACGAGCAGTACTTC.

The chain employs TRBV27 and TRBJ2-3; the match to TRBD2 covers 9 bases. The CDR3 consists of 15 residues. V dropped 5 bases and J dropped 4; count of bases not matched to a gene: 7. Germline lookup yields CDR1 MNHEY and CDR2 SMNVEV (reference sequence). The CDR3 DNA reads TGTGCCAGCAGTGGGGTAGCGGGAGCCCCAGATACGCAGTATTTT. As protein: CASSGVAGAPDTQYF.

The chain links TRBV19 to TRBJ1-2; 10 bases agree with TRBD1. The CDR3 loop spans 15 amino acids. Germline CDR1 LNHDA, CDR2 SQIVND (reference sequence). Germline trimming cut 5 bases from V and 6 bases from J; bases unmatched to any gene: 9. CDR3 sequence (DNA): TGTGCCAGTAGTGAAGGACAGGGGGACCGCGATGGCTACACCTTC. Translating it yields CASSEGQGDRDGYTF.

This clone has just one count. The CDR3 reads CASSLTPTGTVSYEQYF. CDR3 sequence (DNA): TGTGCCAGCAGTTTGACCCCGACAGGTACCGTCTCCTACGAGCAGTACTTC. The V gene is TRBV28, the J gene TRBJ2-7, with D maybe TRBD1 (6 bases). Looked up from germline, CDR1 is MDHEN and CDR2 is SYDVKM. This CDR3 is 17 amino acids long. V gave up 3 bases and J gave up 0 bases, with 18 bases separating them.

The J gene is TRBJ1-1, the V gene TRBV28; a possible D gene is TRBD1 (5 bases). Germline assignment: CDR1 MDHEN and CDR2 SYDVKM. The V end was cut by 4 bases, the J end by 8 bases, with 8 bases between. The length of the CDR3 is 11 residues. The CDR3 coding sequence is TGTGCCAGCAGTTGGGCAGGGGAAGCTTTCTTT. Translated, it gives CASSWAGEAFF.

The chain employs TRBV19 and TRBJ1-5; TRBD1 is a possible D gene (5 bases). In germline, CDR1 is LNHDA, CDR2 SQIVND (reference sequence). This CDR3 has 15 amino acids. The V end was cut by 3 bases, the J end by 3 bases, with 12 bases between. The DNA for the CDR3 is TGTGCCAGTAGTATCTCAGGGTCCTACAATCAGCCCCAGCATTTT. Its translation is CASSISGSYNQPQHF.

The chain employs TRBV7-6 and TRBJ2-3, with D unclear. CDR1 SGHVS and CDR2 FNYEAQ come from the germline V gene. CDR3 size: 13 residues. V lost 3 bases to trimming and J lost 6 bases, with 10 bases between them. The CDR3 coding sequence is TGTGCCAGCAGCTTCGTAGAATTGGATACGCAGTATTTT. Translated, it gives CASSFVELDTQYF.

The chain couples TRBV6-4 to TRBJ2-3, with D tentatively TRBD1 (6 bases). CDR1 MRHNA and CDR2 SNTAGT come from the germline V gene. The CDR3 covers 15 residues. The ends were cut back, 0 bases at V and 2 bases at J, with 9 bases in the middle. The CDR3 DNA reads TGTGCCAGCAGTGACTCACAGGGACACACAGATACGCAGTATTTT. Protein product: CASSDSQGHTDTQYF.

This sequence joins TRBV20-1 and TRBJ2-3; the D gene is possibly TRBD2 (6 bases). The V and J ends lost 3 bases and 4 bases respectively, with 17 bases between them. Germline CDR1 reads DFQATT; CDR2 reads SNEGSKA (reference sequence). The CDR3 is 15 residues long. The CDR3 DNA reads TGCAGTGCTAGTGTGAAGAGCGGGCCCCCAGATACGCAGTATTTT. Translated, it gives CSASVKSGPPDTQYF.

V and J are TRBV27 and TRBJ2-1; D possibly corresponds to TRBD2 (6 bases). Trimming removed 2 bases from V and 9 bases from J, with 20 bases in between. The germline CDR1 and CDR2 sequences are MNHEY and SMNVEV (reference sequence). This CDR3 has 16 residues. As DNA, the CDR3 is TGTGCCAGCAGTTTAATGGAGAGCGGTAGAGCGGGTGAGCAGTTCTTC. It yields the protein CASSLMESGRAGEQFF.

V gene TRBV7-9 combines with J gene TRBJ1-3; D call uncertain. The CDR3 extends over 15 amino acids. CDR1 SEHNR and CDR2 FQNEAQ come from the germline V gene (reference sequence). Trimming removed 2 bases at V and 2 bases at J, with 10 bases between. CDR3 DNA sequence: TGTGCCAGCAGCTTAACGGGTAGTACTGGAAACACCATATATTTT. As protein: CASSLTGSTGNTIYF.

J is TRBJ2-3 and V is TRBV29-1, with 12 bases identical to TRBD2. Germline V gene data show CDR1 as SQVTM and CDR2 as ANQGSEA. The ends lost 1 base at V and 4 bases at J; junction bases unmatched: 6. The CDR3 is made up of 16 amino acids. The CDR3 nucleotides read TGCAGCGTTGAAGGGTCGACTAGCGGGAGTCCAGATACGCAGTATTTT. It codes for CSVEGSTSGSPDTQYF.

The rearrangement links TRBV7-3 to TRBJ2-1, with unresolved D. The CDR3 contains 14 residues. The germline V gene has CDR1 SGHTA and CDR2 FQGTGA. V was trimmed by 1 base and J by 6 bases, leaving 10 bases between them. CDR3 protein: CASSLNGRLNEQFF. In nucleotides, the CDR3 is TGTGCCAGCAGCTTAAATGGGCGCCTCAATGAGCAGTTCTTC.

The chain combines TRBV28 with TRBJ2-1, with 16 bases lining up with TRBD2. From germline, CDR1 is MDHEN and CDR2 SYDVKM. Trimming removed 6 bases from V and 8 bases from J; junction bases left unmatched: 19. The CDR3 contains 20 residues. CDR3 DNA sequence: TGTGCCAGCAGCCCTTTCCCGGGACTAGCGGGAGGGGGGGGAGGCGATGAGCAGTTCTTC. It yields the protein CASSPFPGLAGGGGGDEQFF.

The chain carries TRBV11-3 and TRBJ2-3, with TRBD2 matching over 11 bases. CDR3 length equals 17 residues. V was clipped by 5 bases and J by 0 bases; unmatched bases: 7. The germline V gene has CDR1 SGHNT and CDR2 YENEEA. This chain's CDR3 is CASSPRGLAASTDTQYF. The CDR3 nucleotides read TGTGCCAGCAGCCCCCGGGGACTAGCGGCCAGCACAGATACGCAGTATTTT.

V usage is TRBV10-1 and J usage is TRBJ2-3, with 9 bases fitting TRBD2. This CDR3 region has 16 residues. Germline V gene lookup returns CDR1 WNHNN and CDR2 SYGVQD (reference sequence). The junction had 12 bases not matched to a gene; V was cut back by 3 bases and J by 8 bases. This chain's CDR3 is CASSDAGTSLTSTQYF. CDR3 nucleotides: TGCGCCAGCAGTGATGCAGGGACTAGCCTAACCAGTACGCAGTATTTT.